This T cell receptor (beta chain) was sequenced for a study of cytomegalovirus exposure and HLA in healthy donors. The ends were cut back, 4 bases at V and 3 bases at J, with 21 bases in the middle. Germline V CDR1 and CDR2: MNHEY, SMNVEV (reference sequence). This CDR3 is built from 18 residues. The repertoire was sequenced with immunoSEQ multiplex PCR; TCRdb's copy has only in-frame clones and lacks some. The table includes more than 95,000 clones, about nine tenths detected once. Regarding this clone: As yet, its antigen is unknown.

Findings and caveats of the study: In vitro work confirmed that three CMV-associated chains recognize CMV antigens.

V usage is TRBV27 and J usage is TRBJ1-4; tentative D call: TRBD1 (5 bases). The clonotype was recovered from a man between 18 and 35 years old in good health and CMV-seronegative. Sequencing was carried out using PBMCs. In DNA, the CDR3 is TGTGCCAGCAGTTCCTACGGACACATCTATGGAGCTAATGAAAAACTGTTTTTT. The encoded protein is CASSSYGHIYGANEKLFF.